This T cell receptor (beta chain) stems from a study of cytomegalovirus exposure and HLA in healthy donors. Whole-study context: Clustering assigned over 70% of the roughly 420 genotyped donors to the Caucasian-associated ancestry cluster.

The PCR had 60 Vbeta and 13 Jbeta primers. Generated by immunoSEQ multiplex PCR, the TCRdb table keeps only in-frame clones and is missing some. The sample includes approximately 80,000 clones, 55% to 70% of them seen just once. This clone was seen only a few times. Its cognate antigen is unknown. Germline-derived CDR1 and CDR2 are SGHTA and FQGTGA. The CDR3 is 13 amino acids. J lost 16 bases, V lost 0 bases, and 7 bases had no gene match. General study points: Exclusion applied to some V segments, including TRBV6-2 and TRBV6-3, as they were indistinguishable. A later analysis linked a missense variant in DCLRE1C to the trimming of TCR beta V and J genes. Later on, an analysis found that several of the most significant clusters appeared to be linked to common viral pathogens, which included parvovirus B19.

The TCR sequence derives from a woman aged 40 to 50 in good health and CMV-seropositive. J is TRBJ2-1 and V is TRBV7-3; TRBD2 agrees at 9 bases. Material for sequencing was PBMCs. CDR3 bases: TGTGCCAGCAGCTTAACGGTGAGGACTAGCGTATTCTTC. Translated: CASSLTVRTSVFF.